This T cell receptor beta chain was captured by sequencing in a study of control samples from healthy donors and cancer patients. V lost 4 bases and J 3 bases, leaving 7 bases between the germline ends. This CDR3 contains 12 residues. Germline CDR1 reads SEHNR; CDR2 reads FQNEAQ (reference sequence). Clones were sequenced by immunoSEQ multiplex PCR, and TCRdb holds only the in-frame ones, with some missing. The data contain some 130,000 clones, around 90% of them seen just once; the ten biggest clones take up about 5.5%. The chain recombines TRBV7-9 with TRBJ2-7; no firm D call. The sequence was obtained from a man aged 18 to 35 in good health. Sequences were obtained from blood. CDR3 in amino acids: CASSSGDYEQYF. The CDR3 DNA reads as TGTGCCAGCAGCTCGGGTGACTACGAGCAGTACTTC.